The 23 T cell receptor beta chains below were found in one sample sequenced in a study of patients and donors after allogeneic stem cell transplantation. TCRdb ran MiXCR on the RT-PCR reads and lists one entry per CDR3 protein. This sample has about 90,000 distinct CDR3 sequences, with 48% found just once. Sequencing was done on a sample of blood, either unsorted or a sorted T cell fraction (not recorded which). The receptors here all came from a human donor who was either an allogeneic HSCT recipient or a stem cell or donor lymphocyte infusion donor (not recorded which). It is not recorded whose cells these are; they may come from a transplant donor.

The chain recombines TRBV10-3 with TRBJ1-2; the match to TRBD1 covers 9 bases. The CDR3 spans 13 residues. The J segment lost 6 bases and the V segment lost 6 bases, leaving 5 bases of the junction unmatched. Germline CDR1 reads ENHRY; CDR2 reads SYGVKD. The CDR3 DNA reads TGTGCCATCAGCTGGGACAGGGTCCATGGCTACACCTTC. This codes for CAISWDRVHGYTF.

This clonotype was found a few times. J is TRBJ1-2 and V is TRBV29-1, with 7 nucleotides matching TRBD1. J gave up 7 bases and V 5 bases, and 4 bases lay outside the gene matches. Germline-derived CDR1 and CDR2 are SQVTM and ANQGSEA. This CDR3 is 11 amino acids long. CDR3 nucleotide sequence: TGCAGCGTTTTCGACAGGGTTGGCTACACCTTC. It translates to CSVFDRVGYTF.

This chain joins TRBV7-2 and TRBJ1-2; possibly TRBD1 for D (5 bases). The V gene's germline CDR1 is SGHTA and CDR2 FQGNSA. The CDR3 totals 16 residues. The ends were cut back, 1 base at V and 4 bases at J, with 16 bases in the middle. The DNA for the CDR3 is TGTGCCAGCAGCTTAGGGTCTGGGACCGGGTCCTATGGCTACACCTTC. Its translation is CASSLGSGTGSYGYTF. The variable domain in full, with the rest retrieved from reference TRBV7-2 and TRBJ1-2, is GAGVSQSPSNKVTEKGKDVELRCDPISGHTALYWYRQSLGQGLEFLIYFQGNSAPDKSGLPSDRFSAERTGGSVSTLTIQRTQQEDSAVYLCASSLGSGTGSYGYTFGSGTRLTVV.

The DNA for the CDR3 is TGTGCCAGCAGTTATCAGGTGACCACTGAAGCTTTCTTT. Protein product: CASSYQVTTEAFF. The rearrangement uses TRBV6-5 and TRBJ1-1; D is unclear. Germline CDR1 is MNHEY and CDR2 is SVGAGI. Trimming cost V 3 bases and J 4 bases, with 9 bases left between them. The CDR3 is made up of 13 amino acids.

The V and J genes are TRBV9 and TRBJ2-3, with 9 bases matching TRBD2. Trimming removed 0 bases from V and 4 bases from J; junction bases left unmatched: 6. The CDR3 runs 16 residues. CDR1 is SGDLS, CDR2 YYNGEE, per germline. The CDR3 nucleotides are TGTGCCAGCAGCGTAGCTCCGGCGGGAGGGGCAGATACGCAGTATTTT. It specifies CASSVAPAGGADTQYF.

This clonotype was detected only a few times. This chain links TRBV25-1 with TRBJ1-5; the match to TRBD1 covers 7 bases. This CDR3 comprises 18 residues. V lost 1 base and J lost 0; bases outside the gene matches: 9. CDR1 is MGHDK, CDR2 SYGVNS, per germline. The CDR3 reads CASSESKPGQYSNQPQHF. For the CDR3, the DNA is TGTGCCAGCAGTGAATCCAAACCGGGACAGTATAGCAATCAGCCCCAGCATTTT.

The chain couples TRBV12-3 or TRBV12-4 to TRBJ1-1; D unresolved. The CDR3 is 12 residues long. Trimming shortened V by 6 bases and J by 5 bases, and 10 bases separated the two germline ends. CDR3 sequence (DNA): TGTGCCAGCAGCCCTTTGGGAACTGAAGCTTTCTTT. It yields the protein CASSPLGTEAFF.

This chain joins TRBV20-1 and TRBJ2-1, with 9 bases identical to TRBD2. The CDR3 has 12 amino acids. The germline V gene has CDR1 DFQATT and CDR2 SNEGSKA (reference sequence). Trimming took 4 bases from V and 14 from J; bases not matched to a gene: 9. The CDR3 DNA reads as TGCAGTGCTAAAGAAATAGCGGGAGTAAAGTTCTTC. Protein: CSAKEIAGVKFF.

The V call is TRBV12-3 or TRBV12-4, the J call TRBJ1-5, with D perhaps matching TRBD1 (5 bases). V lost 7 bases to trimming and J lost 12 bases, with 19 bases between them. This CDR3 has 13 amino acids. CDR3 loop: CASTQGGNQCQHF. In DNA, the CDR3 is TGTGCCAGCACTCAGGGAGGCAATCAGTGCCAGCATTTT.

A few counts support this clonotype. V gene TRBV13 combines with J gene TRBJ1-6; 7 bases are a match to TRBD1. CDR3 length equals 16 residues. V shed 4 bases, J shed 6 bases, and the junction held 9 bases outside the gene matches. The V gene's germline CDR1 is PRHDT and CDR2 FYEKMQ (reference sequence). CDR3 in DNA: TGTGCCAGCAGCTGGGGCTCCGGGACAGCTAATTCACCCCTCCACTTT. This translates into CASSWGSGTANSPLHF.

This clonotype showed up just a few times. The V gene is TRBV12-3 or TRBV12-4, the J gene TRBJ1-5; perhaps TRBD1 as D (5 bases). The CDR3 extends over 14 amino acids. Trimming removed 3 bases at V and 3 bases at J, with 9 bases between. The CDR3 spells CASSLTELNQPQHF. CDR3 DNA: TGTGCCAGCAGTTTGACAGAGCTCAATCAGCCCCAGCATTTT.

The chain combines TRBV20-1 with TRBJ1-6; 8 bases line up with TRBD1. CDR3 length equals 14 residues. Per germline, CDR1 DFQATT and CDR2 SNEGSKA (reference sequence). V lost 0 bases, J lost 9 bases, and 4 bases stayed unmatched. The DNA for the CDR3 is TGCAGTGCTAGAGACAGGACAGGGAGTTCACCCCTCCACTTT. Encoded protein: CSARDRTGSSPLHF.

The genes are TRBV4-3 and TRBJ1-2, with TRBD1 as a possible D gene (5 bases). Deletions cut 0 bases from V and 4 bases from J, with 21 bases between. CDR3 length equals 18 residues. Per germline, CDR1 LGHNA and CDR2 YSLEER. CDR3 in amino acids: CASSQDRGRGPWSYGYTF. The DNA for the CDR3 is TGCGCCAGCAGCCAAGATAGGGGAAGGGGCCCTTGGTCCTATGGCTACACCTTC.

This clonotype was counted a few times. The chain recombines TRBV6-2 or TRBV6-3 with TRBJ1-2, with TRBD1 identical over 8 bases. Germline CDR1 reads MNHEY; CDR2 reads SVGEGT. This CDR3 region has 14 residues. V dropped 8 bases and J dropped 4; count of bases not matched to a gene: 9. The DNA for the CDR3 is TGTGCCAGCCACTTCGGACAGGGACTCTATGGCTACACCTTC. Amino acids: CASHFGQGLYGYTF.

The chain carries TRBV7-9 and TRBJ2-7; 10 bases are a match to TRBD2. From germline, CDR1 is SEHNR and CDR2 FQNEAQ (reference sequence). Germline trimming cut 0 bases from V and 5 bases from J; bases unmatched to any gene: 13. The CDR3 runs 18 residues. CDR3 residues: CASSLALQSGRAGNEQYF. For the CDR3, the DNA is TGTGCCAGCAGCTTAGCCCTCCAAAGCGGGAGGGCCGGGAACGAGCAGTACTTC.

This clonotype came up a few times. The genes are TRBV4-3 and TRBJ1-2, with 7 bases fitting TRBD1. Germline V lookup: CDR1 LGHNA, CDR2 YSLEER. CDR3 length equals 14 residues. V was clipped by 0 bases and J by 3 bases; unmatched bases: 1. The CDR3 sequence: CASSQEQGHYGYTF. For the CDR3, the DNA is TGCGCCAGCAGCCAAGAACAGGGGCACTATGGCTACACCTTC.

Only a few counts were recorded for this clonotype. V gene TRBV18 combines with J gene TRBJ1-1; D gene ambiguous. V was clipped by 1 base and J by 0 bases, with 9 bases between them. The CDR3 loop spans 15 amino acids. The germline CDR1 and CDR2 sequences are KGHSH and LQKENI. CDR3 loop: CASSPLTQLNTEAFF. DNA for the CDR3: TGTGCCAGCTCACCACTCACCCAGCTGAACACTGAAGCTTTCTTT. The full variable domain, rest sourced from reference TRBV18 and TRBJ1-1, is NAGVMQNPRHLVRRRGQEARLRCSPMKGHSHVYWYRQLPEEGLKFMVYLQKENIIDESGMPKERFSAEFPKEGPSILRIQQVVRGDSAAYFCASSPLTQLNTEAFFGQGTRLTVV.

This chain uses TRBV20-1 with TRBJ1-1; 10 nucleotides match TRBD1. J was trimmed by 5 bases and V by 6 bases; bases with no gene match: 12. The CDR3 extends over 15 amino acids. The germline CDR1 and CDR2 sequences are DFQATT and SNEGSKA (reference sequence). CDR3 protein: CSARRQGASPTEAFF. In nucleotides, the CDR3 is TGCAGTGCGAGAAGACAGGGGGCGAGTCCAACTGAAGCTTTCTTT.

The sample holds a few counts of this clonotype. This rearrangement joins TRBV6-5 to TRBJ1-2; D is unclear. Germline CDR1 is MNHEY and CDR2 is SVGAGI. Between the trimmed V and J ends, which lost 0 bases and 2 bases, there was a span of 10 bases. This CDR3 is built from 15 residues. CDR3 sequence (DNA): TGTGCCAGCAGTTACTCGCGGAGGACCAACTATGGCTACACCTTC. It encodes CASSYSRRTNYGYTF.

This clonotype has only a few counts. This chain connects TRBV7-8 to TRBJ1-5; D uncertain. V was trimmed by 5 bases and J by 2 bases, leaving 13 bases between them. The V gene's germline CDR1 is SGHVS and CDR2 FQNEAQ. The CDR3 spans 15 residues. The CDR3 reads CASSAELSGNQPQHF. In nucleotides, the CDR3 is TGTGCCAGCAGCGCAGAGCTCTCTGGCAATCAGCCCCAGCATTTT.

This rearrangement joins TRBV12-3 or TRBV12-4 to TRBJ1-1, with TRBD1 identical over 7 bases. V was pared by 5 bases and J by 1 base, with 7 bases of the junction left unmatched. The CDR3 spans 15 residues. DNA for the CDR3: TGTGCCAGCAGTAATAGGGACAGAGCGAACACTGAAGCTTTCTTT. Translation gives CASSNRDRANTEAFF.

This clonotype has only a few counts. The CDR3 sequence is CAGGTEAFF. The CDR3 nucleotides read TGTGCCGGGGGCACTGAAGCTTTCTTT. This chain connects TRBV2 to TRBJ1-1, with D possibly being TRBD1 (5 bases). The CDR3 extends over 9 amino acids. V was cut by 11 bases and J by 4 bases, with 5 bases left in between. Germline V CDR1 and CDR2: SNHLY, FYNNEI.

The count of this clonotype is one. The chain uses TRBV5-1 and TRBJ2-7, with TRBD1 identical over 9 bases. The trim removed 3 bases at V and 3 bases at J, leaving 13 bases unmatched. Germline CDR1 reads SGHRS; CDR2 reads YFSETQ. The CDR3 is 17 amino acids. The chain's CDR3 is CASSYLPGTGSVYEQYF. In DNA form, the CDR3 reads TGCGCCAGCAGCTACCTCCCCGGGACAGGGTCAGTCTACGAGCAGTACTTC. Based on the CDR3 plus reference TRBV5-1 and TRBJ2-7, the full variable domain is KAGVTQTPRYLIKTRGQQVTLSCSPISGHRSVSWYQQTPGQGLQFLFEYFSETQRNKGNFPGRFSGRQFSNSRSEMNVSTLELGDSALYLCASSYLPGTGSVYEQYFGPGTRLTVT.